One and the same sample provided the 27 T cell receptor beta chains below, sequenced in a study of blood T cells in healthy people across ages. Primers used in a second PCR of about 6 to 11 cycles were a sample-barcoded 5' primer and a J-beta primer mix. TCRdb itself ran the 5' RACE reads through MiXCR, one entry per CDR3 protein. The sample shows hundreds of thousands of distinct CDR3 sequences, 56% of them seen only once. Sequenced: blood. The receptor set was obtained from a man aged 35 to 55 in good health.

The genes are TRBV10-3 and TRBJ1-4; D call uncertain. This CDR3 is 16 amino acids long. The V and J ends lost 2 bases and 0 bases respectively, with 10 bases between them. Germline CDR1 reads ENHRY; CDR2 reads SYGVKD. CDR3 nucleotide sequence: TGTGCCATCAGTGAGATGGACCAAACAACTAATGAAAAACTGTTTTTT. This sequence encodes CAISEMDQTTNEKLFF.

CDR3 sequence (DNA): TGTGCCAGCATAAGCCGGGACTCAGACGAGCAGTACTTC. Translation gives CASISRDSDEQYF. V gene TRBV2 combines with J gene TRBJ2-7; weak D call: TRBD2 (6 bases). This CDR3 is 13 amino acids long. Germline loops: CDR1 SNHLY, CDR2 FYNNEI. V was shortened by 7 bases and J by 5 bases, with 15 bases between the two germline ends. Together with reference TRBV2 and TRBJ2-7, the CDR3 gives the full variable domain: EPEVTQTPSHQVTQMGQEVILRCVPISNHLYFYWYRQILGQKVEFLVSFYNNEISEKSEIFDDQFSVERPDGSNFTLKIRSTKLEDSAMYFCASISRDSDEQYFGPGTRLTVT.

This clonotype was recorded a few times. The chain combines TRBV29-1 with TRBJ1-4, with D maybe TRBD1 (5 bases). Per the germline V gene, CDR1 is SQVTM and CDR2 is ANQGSEA. The CDR3 is 13 residues long. V was trimmed by 3 bases and J by 8 bases, leaving 13 bases between them. CDR3 protein: CSVDRGTGEKLFF. The CDR3, as DNA: TGCAGCGTTGATAGAGGGACGGGAGAAAAACTGTTTTTT.

The chain employs TRBV28 and TRBJ2-5; D assignment may be TRBD1 or TRBD2 (5 bases each). This CDR3 is built from 20 residues. Germline-derived CDR1 and CDR2 are MDHEN and SYDVKM. Trimming stripped 7 bases from V and 3 bases from J, with 33 bases between. The CDR3, as DNA: TGTGCCAGCACCGCTCTGGGACCCTTTCCACGCACTGAGCCAAAAGAGACCCAGTACTTC. This gives the protein CASTALGPFPRTEPKETQYF.

V is TRBV12-3 or TRBV12-4 and J is TRBJ2-7, with 9 bases matching TRBD2. The CDR3 has 14 amino acids. V trimming: 5 bases; J trimming: 2 bases; junction bases outside the gene matches: 4. The CDR3 coding sequence is TGTGCCAGCAGTCCTAGCGGGGCTGCCTACGAGCAGTACTTC. It specifies CASSPSGAAYEQYF.

This chain uses TRBV6-6 with TRBJ1-2; maybe TRBD1 (6 bases). Trimming stripped 10 bases from V and 7 bases from J, with 13 bases between. The CDR3 is 11 amino acids. The V gene's germline CDR1 is MNHNY and CDR2 SVGAGI (reference sequence). CDR3 sequence: CAISRGGGYTF. The DNA for the CDR3 is TGTGCCATCTCGAGAGGGGGTGGCTACACCTTC.

The J gene is TRBJ2-4, the V gene TRBV7-2, with 10 bases identical to TRBD2. The end of the DNA aligns better with TRBJ2-7, so the J call may be wrong. The V gene's germline CDR1 is SGHTA and CDR2 FQGNSA. This CDR3 is built from 17 residues. The CDR3 DNA reads TGTGCCAGCAGCTTAGCTTCTCCGACTAGCGGGTCCTACGAGCAGTACTTC. Translating gives CASSLASPTSGSYEQYF.

The gene calls are TRBV7-9 and TRBJ1-3; D call uncertain. The CDR3 spans 14 residues. Germline CDR1 is SEHNR and CDR2 is FQNEAQ (reference sequence). Trimming left V 5 bases short and J 3 bases short, with 11 bases between. The CDR3 reads CASSLASDGNTIYF. CDR3 in DNA: TGTGCCAGCAGCCTGGCGAGCGATGGAAACACCATATATTTT.

The chain joins TRBV9 to TRBJ2-3; D gene ambiguous. Germline loops: CDR1 SGDLS, CDR2 YYNGEE. V was trimmed by 4 bases and J by 6 bases, leaving 9 bases between them. The CDR3 sequence is 12 residues long. The CDR3 protein is CASSRIVDTQYF. The CDR3 DNA sequence: TGTGCCAGCAGCAGGATAGTCGATACGCAGTATTTT. The variable domain in full, completed from reference TRBV9 and TRBJ2-3, reads DSGVTQTPKHLITATGQRVTLRCSPRSGDLSVYWYQQSLDQGLQFLIQYYNGEERAKGNILERFSAQQFPDLHSELNLSSLELGDSALYFCASSRIVDTQYFGPGTRLTVL.

The gene calls are TRBV11-2 and TRBJ1-5; D is perhaps TRBD1 (5 bases). CDR1 is SGHAT, CDR2 FQNNGV, per germline. This CDR3 has 15 residues. V was shortened by 5 bases and J by 0 bases, with 11 bases between the two germline ends. As DNA, the CDR3 is TGTGCCAGCAGCAAAGGGACTAGTAGCAATCAGCCCCAGCATTTT. Translation gives CASSKGTSSNQPQHF.

The sample holds a few counts of this clonotype. This rearrangement joins TRBV4-1 to TRBJ2-7, with 7 bases fitting TRBD2. Germline lookup yields CDR1 MGHRA and CDR2 YSYEKL. J gave up 0 bases and V 4 bases, and 12 bases lay outside the gene matches. This CDR3 has 17 amino acids. CDR3 nucleotides: TGCGCCAGCAGCCCGATCAACACAGCGGGGAGCTCCTACGAGCAGTACTTC. It codes for CASSPINTAGSSYEQYF.

The chain joins TRBV28 to TRBJ2-3; 7 bases fit TRBD2. V shed 6 bases and J 0 bases; nucleotides not matched to a gene: 15. Per the germline V gene, CDR1 is MDHEN and CDR2 is SYDVKM. CDR3 length: 18 amino acids. The CDR3 DNA reads TGTGCCAGCAGCTCCCCCTTCATCACTAGCGTCAGCACAGATACGCAGTATTTT. Amino acids: CASSSPFITSVSTDTQYF. The whole variable domain, filled in from reference TRBV28 and TRBJ2-3, reads DVKVTQSSRYLVKRTGEKVFLECVQDMDHENMFWYRQDPGLGLRLIYFSYDVKMKEKGDIPEGYSVSREKKERFSLILESASTNQTSMYLCASSSPFITSVSTDTQYFGPGTRLTVL.

This clonotype was seen more than once but under ten times. This chain links TRBV6-2 or TRBV6-3 with TRBJ1-5; TRBD1 might be the D (6 bases). Trimming took off 11 bases at V and 3 bases at J, with 14 bases between the two ends. This CDR3 comprises 13 residues. CDR1 is MNHEY and CDR2 is SVGEGT in the germline V gene. CDR3: CAHGQRINQPQHF. DNA of the CDR3: TGTGCCCATGGACAGCGAATCAATCAGCCCCAGCATTTT.

The V and J genes are TRBV24-1 and TRBJ2-7; a possible D gene is TRBD1 (7 bases). Trimming removed 11 bases at V and 2 bases at J, with 12 bases between. CDR1 and CDR2 (germline): KGHDR, SFDVKD. This CDR3 has 12 residues. DNA of the CDR3: TGTGCCATCCAGGGGGGTCCCTACGAGCAGTACTTC. This codes for CAIQGGPYEQYF.

V and J are TRBV7-2 and TRBJ2-7; D gene uncertain. Deletions cut 1 base from V and 0 bases from J, with 10 bases between. CDR1 is SGHTA and CDR2 is FQGNSA in the germline V gene. The CDR3 consists of 15 residues. CDR3 sequence: CASSLEPTSSYEQYF. CDR3 sequence (DNA): TGTGCCAGCAGCTTAGAGCCGACGAGCTCCTACGAGCAGTACTTC. Combining the CDR3 with reference TRBV7-2 and TRBJ2-7 gives the whole variable domain GAGVSQSPSNKVTEKGKDVELRCDPISGHTALYWYRQSLGQGLEFLIYFQGNSAPDKSGLPSDRFSAERTGGSVSTLTIQRTQQEDSAVYLCASSLEPTSSYEQYFGPGTRLTVT.

The chain uses TRBV20-1 and TRBJ2-5, with D perhaps matching TRBD2 (5 bases). CDR1 is DFQATT, CDR2 SNEGSKA, per germline (reference sequence). V was clipped by 1 base and J by 8 bases, with 17 bases between them. CDR3 length: 14 amino acids. As DNA, the CDR3 is TGCAGTGCTAGAGTCCTAGCCGAGCGATTAACCCAGTACTTC. It yields the protein CSARVLAERLTQYF.

The chain employs TRBV18 and TRBJ1-1; D ambiguous. Trimming removed 1 base from V and 1 base from J, with 13 bases in between. The CDR3 is 16 amino acids. Germline V gene lookup returns CDR1 KGHSH and CDR2 LQKENI. The CDR3 loop is CASSPLETRRNTEAFF. The CDR3, as DNA: TGTGCCAGCTCACCACTGGAGACAAGGAGGAACACTGAAGCTTTCTTT.

This clonotype was recorded a few times. CDR3 region: CASSYSSTGLLVNTQYF. Here the CDR3 DNA reads TGTGCCAGCAGTTACTCCTCAACGGGACTACTCGTGAATACGCAGTATTTT. This rearrangement joins TRBV6-5 to TRBJ2-3; 7 bases align to TRBD2. The V segment lost 0 bases and the J segment 7 bases; nucleotides outside the gene matches: 13. CDR3 size: 17 residues. Germline CDR1 is MNHEY and CDR2 is SVGAGI.

The gene calls are TRBV13 and TRBJ2-3; D unclear. The CDR3 is 14 amino acids. From germline, CDR1 is PRHDT and CDR2 FYEKMQ (reference sequence). V gave up 3 bases and J gave up 1 base, with 8 bases separating them. CDR3 in amino acids: CASSFRLGTDTQYF. CDR3 DNA sequence: TGTGCCAGCAGCTTCAGGCTGGGCACAGATACGCAGTATTTT.

The chain combines TRBV9 with TRBJ2-3; TRBD2 matches at 11 bases. The CDR3 contains 14 residues. J was trimmed by 4 bases and V by 7 bases; bases with no gene match: 5. Germline V lookup: CDR1 SGDLS, CDR2 YYNGEE. CDR3 in DNA: TGTGCCAGCGCGACTAGCGGGGATTCAGATACGCAGTATTTT. Amino acid sequence: CASATSGDSDTQYF. Filled out from reference TRBV9 and TRBJ2-3, the complete variable domain reads DSGVTQTPKHLITATGQRVTLRCSPRSGDLSVYWYQQSLDQGLQFLIQYYNGEERAKGNILERFSAQQFPDLHSELNLSSLELGDSALYFCASATSGDSDTQYFGPGTRLTVL.

The chain joins TRBV4-1 to TRBJ1-6, with 7 bases identical to TRBD1. Germline values: CDR1 MGHRA, CDR2 YSYEKL. The CDR3 runs 18 residues. The J segment lost 9 bases and the V segment lost 1 base, leaving 15 bases of the junction unmatched. CDR3 amino acids: CASSQGPLTGVRVSPLHF. In DNA, the CDR3 is TGCGCCAGCAGCCAAGGGCCCCTCACAGGGGTGCGGGTTTCACCCCTCCACTTT.

The CDR3 nucleotides are TGTGCCAGCAGTTTCCCCGGGACAGGGTATTCTGAGCAGTTCTTC. Its translation: CASSFPGTGYSEQFF. The chain recombines TRBV6-6 with TRBJ2-1; 9 bases map to TRBD1. Germline lookup yields CDR1 MNHNY and CDR2 SVGAGI (reference sequence). Unmatched junction bases numbered 10, after V lost 4 bases and J lost 9 bases. The CDR3 consists of 15 residues.

This chain connects TRBV28 to TRBJ2-1; D may match TRBD1 or TRBD2 (7 bases each). V was shortened by 6 bases and J by 3 bases, with 15 bases between the two germline ends. The CDR3 contains 15 residues. The germline gives CDR1 MDHEN, CDR2 SYDVKM. DNA of the CDR3: TGTGCCAGCAGCCTCCAGGGGGGGGGCTACAATGAGCAGTTCTTC. This sequence encodes CASSLQGGGYNEQFF.

The chain combines TRBV29-1 with TRBJ2-5; 10 bases align to TRBD1. The CDR3 contains 14 residues. Germline V gene lookup returns CDR1 SQVTM and CDR2 ANQGSEA. After removal of 7 bases from V and 5 bases from J, the junction contained 10 bases not matched to a gene. Here the CDR3 DNA reads TGCAGCGCCGAGACAGGGGGCCGGATGGAGACCCAGTACTTC. Encoded protein: CSAETGGRMETQYF.

In this sample, this clonotype turned up once. The J gene is TRBJ2-7, the V gene TRBV19, with a weak D call TRBD2 (5 bases). Germline CDR1 LNHDA, CDR2 SQIVND (reference sequence). Trimming left V 5 bases short and J 1 base short, with 15 bases between. The CDR3 runs to 15 residues. The chain's CDR3 is CASSAAGAVSYEQYF. The CDR3 region has the DNA TGTGCCAGTAGTGCGGCCGGAGCGGTATCCTACGAGCAGTACTTC.

The V call is TRBV9, the J call TRBJ2-4; 11 nucleotides match TRBD1. Per germline, CDR1 SGDLS and CDR2 YYNGEE. V lost 4 bases to trimming and J lost 8 bases; unmatched junction nucleotides: 8. The CDR3 extends over 15 amino acids. The chain's CDR3 is CASSTGQGAVDIQYF. The CDR3 DNA reads TGTGCCAGCAGCACAGGACAGGGGGCGGTGGACATTCAGTACTTC.

This chain links TRBV7-2 with TRBJ1-1; 9 positions match TRBD1. Germline CDR1 SGHTA, CDR2 FQGNSA. The CDR3 covers 14 residues. With 5 bases clipped from V and 7 bases from J, the junction kept 8 bases outside the gene matches. CDR3 in DNA: TGTGCCAGCAGCGGACAGGGGTCCGTAGGTGAAGCTTTCTTT. Amino acid sequence: CASSGQGSVGEAFF. The full variable domain, in which reference TRBV7-2 and TRBJ1-1 provide the parts outside the CDR3, is GAGVSQSPSNKVTEKGKDVELRCDPISGHTALYWYRQSLGQGLEFLIYFQGNSAPDKSGLPSDRFSAERTGGSVSTLTIQRTQQEDSAVYLCASSGQGSVGEAFFGQGTRLTVV.